What follows are 14 T cell receptor beta chains derived from one specimen sequenced in a study of CD8 T cells in ankylosing spondylitis. TCRdb reprocessed the 5' RACE reads via MiXCR and lists one record per CDR3 protein. The table shows 250,000 or so distinct CDR3 sequences, with 20% to 30% occurring only once. Material for sequencing was blood, either unsorted or a sorted T cell fraction (not recorded which). All receptors come from a male donor with ankylosing spondylitis or in good health (not recorded which).

The rearrangement joins TRBV4-2 to TRBJ2-5; 9 nucleotides agree with TRBD2. Trimming took 1 base from V and 5 from J; bases not matched to a gene: 8. Germline V gene lookup returns CDR1 LGHNA and CDR2 YNFKEQ. The CDR3 totals 16 residues. In nucleotides, the CDR3 is TGTGCCAGCAGCCAAGTAGGTAGCGGGGGCGGCGAGACCCAGTACTTC. Protein: CASSQVGSGGGETQYF.

This clonotype occurred a few times. The chain joins TRBV20-1 to TRBJ2-1, with D hard to call. Trimming removed 6 bases from V and 0 bases from J, with 6 bases in between. Germline assignment: CDR1 DFQATT and CDR2 SNEGSKA (reference sequence). The CDR3 loop spans 12 amino acids. The CDR3 protein is CSAWVSYNEQFF. CDR3 bases: TGCAGTGCGTGGGTCTCCTACAATGAGCAGTTCTTC.

V and J are TRBV28 and TRBJ2-7, with D hard to call. The germline V gene has CDR1 MDHEN and CDR2 SYDVKM. This CDR3 is built from 13 residues. The V end was cut by 6 bases, the J end by 3 bases, with 12 bases between. The CDR3 loop reads CASSRNLRYEQYF. The DNA of the CDR3 is TGTGCCAGCAGCCGTAATTTGCGCTACGAGCAGTACTTC.

The chain carries TRBV7-2 and TRBJ2-7; possible D gene TRBD2, 6 bases. This CDR3 has 14 amino acids. Trimming stripped 6 bases from V and 5 bases from J, with 17 bases between. Germline assignment: CDR1 SGHTA and CDR2 FQGNSA. The CDR3 DNA is TGTGCCAGCAGACGACTGGCCTCGGGGGACGAGCAGTACTTC. Its protein is CASRRLASGDEQYF. Based on the CDR3 plus reference TRBV7-2 and TRBJ2-7, the full variable domain is GAGVSQSPSNKVTEKGKDVELRCDPISGHTALYWYRQSLGQGLEFLIYFQGNSAPDKSGLPSDRFSAERTGGSVSTLTIQRTQQEDSAVYLCASRRLASGDEQYFGPGTRLTVT.

The chain is built from TRBV6-1 and TRBJ1-5; D possibly corresponds to TRBD1 (5 bases). The CDR3 consists of 13 residues. Germline values: CDR1 MNHNS, CDR2 SASEGT. V lost 9 bases and J lost 0, with 9 bases in between. Written as DNA, the CDR3 is TGTGCCAGTCGACAGAATAGCAATCAGCCCCAGCATTTT. Its protein product is CASRQNSNQPQHF.

In its sample, this clonotype was seen a few times. The rearrangement uses TRBV12-3 or TRBV12-4 and TRBJ2-3; D gene unclear. V was shortened by 3 bases and J by 4 bases, with 8 bases between the two germline ends. The CDR3 consists of 13 residues. Written as DNA, the CDR3 is TGTGCCAGCAGTTTGTCTGGGGCAGATACGCAGTATTTT. It encodes CASSLSGADTQYF.

This clonotype was recorded a few times. The chain carries TRBV10-3 and TRBJ1-6, with TRBD1 as a possible D gene (5 bases). V was trimmed by 3 bases and J by 4 bases, leaving 7 bases between them. The CDR3 is 14 residues long. The germline CDR1 and CDR2 sequences are ENHRY and SYGVKD. In DNA form, the CDR3 reads TGTGCCATCAGTGACAGGGCGTATAATTCACCCCTCCACTTT. As protein: CAISDRAYNSPLHF.

This chain links TRBV10-3 with TRBJ2-2; maybe TRBD2 (6 bases). This CDR3 region has 15 residues. The V end lost 6 bases, the J end lost 0 bases, and 11 bases lay between the germline ends. Per the germline V gene, CDR1 is ENHRY and CDR2 is SYGVKD. This CDR3 is CAIRQAGTNTGELFF. CDR3 sequence (DNA): TGTGCCATCAGACAAGCGGGTACGAACACCGGGGAGCTGTTTTTT.

This clonotype came up a few times. The chain is built from TRBV9 and TRBJ1-2, with unresolved D. The V end lost 1 base, the J end lost 5 bases, and 6 bases lay between the germline ends. Per the germline V gene, CDR1 is SGDLS and CDR2 is YYNGEE. The CDR3 length is 12 residues. In DNA, the CDR3 is TGTGCCAGCAGCGTACAGGATTATGGCTACACCTTC. This codes for CASSVQDYGYTF.

This clonotype has more than one count but fewer than ten. This sequence joins TRBV7-2 and TRBJ2-5; 10 bases line up with TRBD1. The germline CDR1 and CDR2 sequences are SGHTA and FQGNSA. The ends lost 1 base at V and 5 bases at J; junction bases unmatched: 4. The CDR3 sequence is 15 residues long. The CDR3 here is CASSLGQGAYETQYF. The CDR3 DNA follows: TGTGCCAGCAGCTTAGGACAGGGGGCATACGAGACCCAGTACTTC.

This clonotype was found a few times. J is TRBJ1-2 and V is TRBV20-1; 8 bases line up with TRBD1. The V segment lost 2 bases and the J segment 2 bases; nucleotides outside the gene matches: 4. CDR1 and CDR2 from the germline V gene are DFQATT and SNEGSKA (reference sequence). This CDR3 has 14 amino acids. CDR3 sequence reads: CSARPRQGNYGYTF. In nucleotides, the CDR3 is TGCAGTGCTAGACCAAGACAGGGGAACTATGGCTACACCTTC.

The chain carries TRBV5-1 and TRBJ2-1, with D unclear. The germline V gene encodes CDR1 SGHRS and CDR2 YFSETQ. This CDR3 spans 16 amino acids. Deletions cut 2 bases from V and 0 bases from J, with 12 bases between. In DNA, the CDR3 is TGCGCCAGCAGCTTTCTTGGGCAGATCTCCTACAATGAGCAGTTCTTC. Residues: CASSFLGQISYNEQFF.

This clonotype was counted at least ten times. The gene calls are TRBV4-2 and TRBJ2-7; TRBD1 aligns across 8 bases. Germline V gives CDR1 LGHNA, CDR2 YNFKEQ. CDR3 length: 16 residues. J was trimmed by 5 bases and V by 1 base; bases with no gene match: 10. The CDR3 DNA reads TGTGCCAGCAGCCAAGCGACAGGGGAGACAATCCACGAGCAGTACTTC. Its protein product is CASSQATGETIHEQYF.

This chain connects TRBV7-2 to TRBJ2-3; maybe TRBD2 (7 bases). The germline V and J ends were trimmed by 3 bases and 0 bases, with 13 bases remaining between them. CDR3 length equals 16 residues. Germline CDR1 and CDR2: SGHTA and FQGNSA. In nucleotides, the CDR3 is TGTGCCAGCAGCTTGGGAGGGGGGGTGAGCACAGATACGCAGTATTTT. The encoded protein is CASSLGGGVSTDTQYF.